This T cell receptor (beta chain) emerged from a study of beta chain features in type 1 diabetes. The germline V and J ends were trimmed by 2 bases and 3 bases, with 9 bases remaining between them. The length of the CDR3 is 13 residues. Germline V gene sequence: CDR1 SQVTM, CDR2 ANQGSEA. Study-wide results and limits: Among patients, naive, central memory and Treg TCRB repertoires appeared more similar than among healthy donors.

A single heparinised draw of about 100 mL on average was taken per donor. Each sorted fraction was over 95% pure. With regard to this clone: Its antigen is unknown.

The sequenced template was cDNA made from the entire isolated RNA. Clones were sequenced by immunoSEQ multiplex PCR, and TCRdb holds only the in-frame ones, with some missing. The sample records about 370,000 clones, roughly 16% being singletons. The chain employs TRBV29-1 and TRBJ2-3; the D gene is possibly TRBD1 (5 bases). The clonotype comes from a woman younger than 30 in good health. The sequenced sample consisted of naive CD4+ T cells from blood. CDR3 sequence reads: CSVESGLTDTQYF. The CDR3, as DNA: TGCAGCGTTGAATCAGGGTTGACAGATACGCAGTATTTT.